The 26 T cell receptor beta chains given below trace back to one sample, sequenced in a study of blood T cell repertoires in COVID-19. Assay used: immunoSEQ multiplex PCR; TCRdb lists only in-frame clones, some missing. The sample has 65,000 to 95,000 clones, 70% to 90% seen once. Material: peripheral blood. The receptors derive from a man aged 70 or older with active or convalescent COVID-19.

This sequence joins TRBV2 and TRBJ2-5; the D is unclear. CDR1 and CDR2 (germline): SNHLY, FYNNEI. This CDR3 comprises 15 residues. Trimming took off 2 bases at V and 1 base at J, with 11 bases between the two ends. The CDR3 DNA is TGTGCCAGCAGTGAATTACAGCCAATCCAAGAGACCCAGTACTTC. This encodes CASSELQPIQETQYF.

The V and J genes are TRBV3-1 (or the pseudogene TRBV3-2) and TRBJ1-6; D call uncertain. The length of the CDR3 is 14 residues. CDR1 is LGHDT, CDR2 YNNKEL, per germline (reference sequence). The germline V and J ends were trimmed by 3 bases and 10 bases, with 13 bases remaining between them. The CDR3 reads CASSQRAEGSPLHF. CDR3 bases: TGTGCCAGCAGCCAGCGGGCGGAAGGGTCACCCCTCCACTTT.

The rearrangement joins TRBV5-1 to TRBJ2-3; 10 bases align to TRBD1. The CDR3 has 16 residues. Trimming cost V 0 bases and J 5 bases; bases outside gene matches: 6. Germline V CDR1 and CDR2: SGHRS, YFSETQ. The DNA of the CDR3 is TGCGCCAGCAGCTTGGTCGGGACAGGGGAACGAGATACGCAGTATTTT. Protein sequence: CASSLVGTGERDTQYF. The full variable domain, in which reference TRBV5-1 and TRBJ2-3 provide the parts outside the CDR3, is KAGVTQTPRYLIKTRGQQVTLSCSPISGHRSVSWYQQTPGQGLQFLFEYFSETQRNKGNFPGRFSGRQFSNSRSEMNVSTLELGDSALYLCASSLVGTGERDTQYFGPGTRLTVL.

This clone was observed a single time. V gene TRBV9 combines with J gene TRBJ1-4; D ambiguous. The V gene's germline CDR1 is SGDLS and CDR2 YYNGEE. This CDR3 spans 15 amino acids. V was trimmed by 0 bases and J by 0 bases, leaving 6 bases between them. The CDR3 DNA reads TGTGCCAGCAGCGTAGGGGCAGCAACTAATGAAAAACTGTTTTTT. Its translation is CASSVGAATNEKLFF.

The rearrangement links TRBV9 to TRBJ2-7; TRBD2 agrees at 7 bases. The CDR3 loop spans 15 amino acids. Germline-derived CDR1 and CDR2 are SGDLS and YYNGEE. V lost 6 bases to trimming and J lost 4 bases; unmatched junction nucleotides: 13. In nucleotides, the CDR3 is TGTGCCAGCAACCTAGGGGAGGGAGCGAAGTACGAGCAGTACTTC. It encodes CASNLGEGAKYEQYF.

This chain uses TRBV7-9 with TRBJ2-3; no clear D gene. Germline-derived CDR1 and CDR2 are SEHNR and FQNEAQ (reference sequence). Trimming stripped 4 bases from V and 2 bases from J, with 4 bases between. The CDR3 totals 12 residues. This CDR3 reads CASSSLTDTQYF. The DNA for the CDR3 is TGTGCCAGCAGCTCCCTCACAGATACGCAGTATTTT.

V is TRBV7-3 and J is TRBJ2-2, with D tentatively TRBD2 (7 bases). Trimming cost V 6 bases and J 8 bases, with 37 bases left between them. This CDR3 has 21 residues. Germline-derived CDR1 and CDR2 are SGHTA and FQGTGA. The CDR3: CASSLVGTNAQGRGSTGELFF. The CDR3 DNA reads TGTGCCAGCAGTCTCGTAGGGACAAATGCTCAAGGGCGCGGGAGTACGGGGGAGCTGTTTTTT.

The chain has TRBV6-4 and TRBJ1-2; 7 bases are shared with TRBD1. Germline CDR1 MRHNA, CDR2 SNTAGT. The junction had 9 bases not matched to a gene; V was cut back by 5 bases and J by 0 bases. This CDR3 contains 16 residues. The CDR3: CASSTNWDSTNYGYTF. The CDR3 region has the DNA TGTGCCAGCAGTACCAATTGGGACAGCACTAACTATGGCTACACCTTC.

The gene calls are TRBV5-4 and TRBJ2-7; D is perhaps TRBD1 (6 bases). Trimming stripped 0 bases from V and 1 base from J, with 20 bases between. The CDR3 contains 18 residues. The germline V gene encodes CDR1 SGHNT and CDR2 YYREEE (reference sequence). The CDR3 loop is CASSLGSRFGQSSYEQYF. CDR3 DNA: TGTGCCAGCAGCTTGGGATCAAGGTTTGGACAGAGTTCCTACGAGCAGTACTTC.

This chain uses TRBV12-3 or TRBV12-4 with TRBJ1-2; TRBD1 agrees at 8 bases. This CDR3 is built from 13 residues. The J segment lost 2 bases and the V segment lost 7 bases, leaving 3 bases of the junction unmatched. CDR3 bases: TGTGCCAGCACCTGGACAGGGAACTATGGCTACACCTTC. Protein: CASTWTGNYGYTF.

A remark on this clone: Other DNA variants within this sample encode the same CDR3. The rearrangement joins TRBV6-5 to TRBJ1-5; tentatively, D is TRBD1 (5 bases). This CDR3 comprises 15 residues. The V gene's germline CDR1 is MNHEY and CDR2 SVGAGI. V lost 6 bases and J 3 bases, leaving 15 bases between the germline ends. CDR3 loop: CASRPGTLANQPQHF. DNA of the CDR3: TGTGCCAGCAGGCCCGGGACTCTCGCCAATCAGCCCCAGCATTTT.

In its sample, this clone was seen once. V usage is TRBV2 and J usage is TRBJ2-7; perhaps TRBD1 as D (6 bases). This CDR3 spans 12 amino acids. V was cut by 6 bases and J by 3 bases, with 9 bases left in between. CDR1 and CDR2 (germline): SNHLY, FYNNEI. The CDR3 DNA sequence: TGTGCCAGCAGGGGGGCGGTCTACGAGCAGTACTTC. This gives the protein CASRGAVYEQYF.

The rearrangement joins TRBV4-2 to TRBJ2-1; TRBD1 aligns across 10 bases. Germline V lookup: CDR1 LGHNA, CDR2 YNFKEQ. V lost 4 bases and J lost 4; bases outside the gene matches: 7. The CDR3 has 16 residues. The CDR3 sequence is CASSPLGQGGYNEQFF. In nucleotides, the CDR3 is TGTGCCAGCAGCCCGCTTGGACAGGGGGGATACAATGAGCAGTTCTTC.

The chain employs TRBV6-5 and TRBJ1-2, with 9 positions matching TRBD1. This CDR3 has 13 residues. CDR1 is MNHEY, CDR2 SVGAGI, per germline. Trimming took 5 bases from V and 8 from J; bases not matched to a gene: 6. The CDR3 DNA reads TGTGCCAGCAGTCGGGACAGGGATTGGGGCTACACCTTC. Encoded protein: CASSRDRDWGYTF.

V is TRBV5-1 and J is TRBJ2-3; 7 positions agree with TRBD1. CDR1 is SGHRS, CDR2 YFSETQ, per germline. This CDR3 contains 13 residues. V dropped 4 bases and J dropped 6; count of bases not matched to a gene: 5. The CDR3 region has the DNA TGCGCCAGCAGCATAACAGGGGCCGATACGCAGTATTTT. Its translation: CASSITGADTQYF.

V and J are TRBV6-6 and TRBJ1-1; 7 nucleotides agree with TRBD1. V lost 2 bases, J lost 2 bases, and 2 bases stayed unmatched. CDR3 length: 14 amino acids. CDR1 and CDR2 from the germline V gene are MNHNY and SVGAGI (reference sequence). The CDR3 reads CASSYRQGNTEAFF. CDR3 bases: TGTGCCAGCAGTTACCGACAGGGTAACACTGAAGCTTTCTTT.

V usage is TRBV6-2 or TRBV6-3 and J usage is TRBJ2-3; 8 bases map to TRBD2. CDR3 length equals 14 residues. V was clipped by 6 bases and J by 0 bases; unmatched bases: 2. Germline V lookup: CDR1 MNHEY, CDR2 SVGEGT. The CDR3 loop reads CASRPSGSTDTQYF. CDR3 nucleotides: TGTGCCAGCAGACCTAGCGGGAGCACAGATACGCAGTATTTT.

The chain has TRBV10-1 and TRBJ2-4; D is unresolved. Germline values: CDR1 WNHNN, CDR2 SYGVQD (reference sequence). The CDR3 length is 13 residues. Trimming took off 6 bases at V and 0 bases at J, with 6 bases between the two ends. The CDR3 nucleotides are TGCGCCAGCAGAACGAGAGCCAAAAACATTCAGTACTTC. Protein sequence: CASRTRAKNIQYF.

The chain uses TRBV2 and TRBJ2-2; D unclear. Trimming shortened V by 4 bases and J by 4 bases, and 7 bases separated the two germline ends. The CDR3 runs to 13 residues. Germline lookup yields CDR1 SNHLY and CDR2 FYNNEI. This CDR3 is CASSVRATGELFF. The CDR3 DNA is TGTGCCAGCAGTGTTCGCGCCACCGGGGAGCTGTTTTTT.

The chain has TRBV11-2 and TRBJ1-6, with 8 bases identical to TRBD1. J lost 9 bases, V lost 6 bases, and 7 bases had no gene match. Looked up from germline, CDR1 is SGHAT and CDR2 is FQNNGV. The CDR3 is made up of 14 amino acids. For the CDR3, the DNA is TGTGCCAGCAGACAGACAGGGGAGAGTTCACCCCTCCACTTT. Amino acid sequence: CASRQTGESSPLHF.

The chain carries TRBV28 and TRBJ1-4; 9 bases are a match to TRBD1. This CDR3 has 14 residues. Per the germline V gene, CDR1 is MDHEN and CDR2 is SYDVKM. Trimming took 8 bases from V and 8 from J; bases not matched to a gene: 9. This CDR3 reads CASDGTGRREKLFF. The CDR3 DNA sequence: TGTGCCAGCGATGGGACAGGGCGACGGGAAAAACTGTTTTTT.

The DNA of the CDR3 is TGTGCCAGCAGCCCTGGGACTAGCGGGTACAATGAGCAGTTCTTC. Translation gives CASSPGTSGYNEQFF. The V call is TRBV9, the J call TRBJ2-1; 12 bases line up with TRBD2. This CDR3 is 15 amino acids long. Germline CDR1 and CDR2: SGDLS and YYNGEE. V was clipped by 4 bases and J by 4 bases; unmatched bases: 3.

The chain joins TRBV2 to TRBJ1-4; the match to TRBD1 covers 7 bases. CDR1 and CDR2 (germline): SNHLY, FYNNEI. V shed 5 bases, J shed 7 bases, and the junction held 10 bases outside the gene matches. This CDR3 region has 15 residues. CDR3 in DNA: TGTGCCAGCAGTACAAGGACAGGTGTCGGTGAAAAACTGTTTTTT. Its translation: CASSTRTGVGEKLFF.

The chain has TRBV3-1 (or the pseudogene TRBV3-2) and TRBJ2-6; possibly TRBD1 for D (5 bases). Per germline, CDR1 LGHDT and CDR2 YNNKEL (reference sequence). The ends were cut back, 4 bases at V and 0 bases at J, with 16 bases in the middle. This CDR3 has 18 residues. In DNA, the CDR3 is TGTGCCAGCAGCCCCCTAAACTTTAGGGGCTCTGGGGCCAACGTCCTGACTTTC. It yields the protein CASSPLNFRGSGANVLTF.

V usage is TRBV28 and J usage is TRBJ1-2; the match to TRBD1 covers 10 bases. The CDR3 runs 14 residues. Germline loops: CDR1 MDHEN, CDR2 SYDVKM. The ends lost 6 bases at V and 2 bases at J; junction bases unmatched: 3. CDR3 coding DNA: TGTGCCAGCAGGACAGGGGGCTTGAACTATGGCTACACCTTC. Translated: CASRTGGLNYGYTF.

The J gene is TRBJ2-5, the V gene TRBV5-1; TRBD2 matches at 12 bases. The CDR3 runs 16 residues. V trimming: 4 bases; J trimming: 4 bases; junction bases outside the gene matches: 8. The V gene's germline CDR1 is SGHRS and CDR2 YFSETQ. The CDR3 spells CASSPGTSGLGETQYF. The CDR3, as DNA: TGCGCCAGCAGCCCCGGGACTAGCGGGCTTGGAGAGACCCAGTACTTC.